Sequencing of this T cell receptor beta chain was carried out in a study of cytomegalovirus exposure and HLA in healthy donors. About this clone itself: Its target is not known.

Findings and limits, study-wide: Rarity characterized most TCR sequences, yet some public TCRs appeared in many donors. Associated with HLA alleles at 0.05 false discovery rate in a later analysis were around 15,000 TCR beta sequences. Researchers reported that a few CMV-associated chains were confirmed in vitro as CMV antigen-specific. Donor immune exposure was known only as CMV serostatus.

13 Jbeta primers and 60 Vbeta primers were used for the PCR. The repertoire was sequenced with immunoSEQ multiplex PCR; TCRdb's copy has only in-frame clones and lacks some. The table includes approximately 150,000 clones, about three quarters detected once. This CDR3 has 13 residues. The germline gives CDR1 MNHEY, CDR2 SVGAGI. Trimming removed 2 bases at V and 7 bases at J, with 11 bases between. This receptor was obtained from a female donor in good health and CMV-seronegative. The rearrangement joins TRBV6-5 to TRBJ1-2; D not resolved. Material: PBMCs. CDR3 bases: TGTGCCAGCAGTTACCGATTCGGTTCTGGCTACACCTTC. Amino acids: CASSYRFGSGYTF.